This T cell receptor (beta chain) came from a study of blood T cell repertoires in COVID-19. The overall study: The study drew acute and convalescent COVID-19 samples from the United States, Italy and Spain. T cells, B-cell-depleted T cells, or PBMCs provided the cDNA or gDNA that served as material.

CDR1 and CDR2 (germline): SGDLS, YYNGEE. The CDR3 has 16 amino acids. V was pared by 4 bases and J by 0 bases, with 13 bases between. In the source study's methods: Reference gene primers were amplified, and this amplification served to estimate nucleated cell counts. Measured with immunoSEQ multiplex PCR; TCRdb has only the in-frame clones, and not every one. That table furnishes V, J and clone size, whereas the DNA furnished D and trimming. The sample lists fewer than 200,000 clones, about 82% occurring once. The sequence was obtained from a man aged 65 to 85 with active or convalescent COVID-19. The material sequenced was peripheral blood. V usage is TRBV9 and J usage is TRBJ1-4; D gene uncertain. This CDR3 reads CASSFLPAATNEKLFF. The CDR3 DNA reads TGTGCCAGCAGCTTCCTCCCGGCGGCAACTAATGAAAAACTGTTTTTT.